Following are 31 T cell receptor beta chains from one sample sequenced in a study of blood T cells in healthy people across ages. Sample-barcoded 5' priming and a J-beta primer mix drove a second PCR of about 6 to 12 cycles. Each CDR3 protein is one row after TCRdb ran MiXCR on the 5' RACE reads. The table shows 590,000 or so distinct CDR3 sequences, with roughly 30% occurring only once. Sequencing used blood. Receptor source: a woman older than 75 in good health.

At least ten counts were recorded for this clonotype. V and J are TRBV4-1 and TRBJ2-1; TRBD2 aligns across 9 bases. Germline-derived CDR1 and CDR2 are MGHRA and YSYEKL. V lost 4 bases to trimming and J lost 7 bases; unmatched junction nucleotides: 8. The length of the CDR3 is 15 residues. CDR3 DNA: TGCGCCAGCAGCCCCAGGGCGGGGGGGCCGAATGAGCAGTTCTTC. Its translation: CASSPRAGGPNEQFF.

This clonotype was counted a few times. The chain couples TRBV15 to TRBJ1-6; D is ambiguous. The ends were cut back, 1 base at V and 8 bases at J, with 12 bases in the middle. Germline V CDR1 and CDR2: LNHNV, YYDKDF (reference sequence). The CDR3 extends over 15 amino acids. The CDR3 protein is CATSRVAGPDSPLHF. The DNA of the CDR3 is TGTGCCACCAGCAGAGTAGCCGGGCCCGATTCACCCCTCCACTTT.

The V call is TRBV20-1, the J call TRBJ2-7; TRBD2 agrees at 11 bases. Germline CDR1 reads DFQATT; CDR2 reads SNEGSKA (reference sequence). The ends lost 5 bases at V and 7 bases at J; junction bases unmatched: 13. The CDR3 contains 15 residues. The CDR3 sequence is CSADPSGGQYNEQYF. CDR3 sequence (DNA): TGCAGTGCTGACCCTAGCGGGGGGCAGTACAATGAGCAGTACTTC.

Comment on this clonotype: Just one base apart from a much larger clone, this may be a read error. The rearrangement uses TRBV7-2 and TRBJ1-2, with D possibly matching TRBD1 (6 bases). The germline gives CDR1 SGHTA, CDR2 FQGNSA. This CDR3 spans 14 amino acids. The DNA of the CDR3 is TGTGCCAGCTGCTTATCGGAACAGGGTAAAGCCTACACCTTC. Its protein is CASCLSEQGKAYTF.

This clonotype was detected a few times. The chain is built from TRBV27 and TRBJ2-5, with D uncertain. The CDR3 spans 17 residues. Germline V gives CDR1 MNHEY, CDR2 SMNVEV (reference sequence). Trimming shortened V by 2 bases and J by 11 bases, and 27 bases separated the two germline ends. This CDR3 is CASSLGTGATEYNEQYF. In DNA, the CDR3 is TGTGCCAGCAGTTTAGGAACCGGCGCCACAGAATACAATGAGCAGTACTTC.

The CDR3 bases are TGTGCCCCCAGGAAGTTTATAGGTGGCCAGAGGACTGAGCAGTTCTTC. Encoded protein: CAPRKFIGGQRTEQFF. The chain is built from TRBV2 and TRBJ2-1; D ambiguous. V lost 11 bases and J lost 9, with 29 bases in between. Germline V gene sequence: CDR1 SNHLY, CDR2 FYNNEI. The CDR3 is 16 amino acids. The whole variable domain, filled in from reference TRBV2 and TRBJ2-1, reads EPEVTQTPSHQVTQMGQEVILRCVPISNHLYFYWYRQILGQKVEFLVSFYNNEISEKSEIFDDQFSVERPDGSNFTLKIRSTKLEDSAMYFCAPRKFIGGQRTEQFFGPGTRLTVL.

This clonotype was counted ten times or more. CDR3 amino acids: CASSPLPGTRHNEQFF. The CDR3 DNA reads TGTGCCAGCAGCCCACTCCCCGGGACTAGACACAATGAGCAGTTCTTC. This chain joins TRBV7-2 and TRBJ2-1, with 8 bases aligning to TRBD2. The length of the CDR3 is 16 residues. V shed 5 bases, J shed 5 bases, and the junction held 11 bases outside the gene matches. Germline V gives CDR1 SGHTA, CDR2 FQGNSA.

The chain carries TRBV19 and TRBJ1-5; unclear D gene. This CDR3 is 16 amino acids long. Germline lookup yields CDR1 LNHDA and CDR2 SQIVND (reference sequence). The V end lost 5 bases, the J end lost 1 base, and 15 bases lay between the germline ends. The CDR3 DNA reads TGTGCCAGTAGTTGGGTGAGGGAGCAGAGCAATCAGCCCCAGCATTTT. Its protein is CASSWVREQSNQPQHF.

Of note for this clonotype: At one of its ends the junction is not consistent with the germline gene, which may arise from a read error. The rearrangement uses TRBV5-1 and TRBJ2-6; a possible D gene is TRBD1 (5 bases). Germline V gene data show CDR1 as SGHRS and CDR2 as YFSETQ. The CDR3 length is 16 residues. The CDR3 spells CASSLATYSGANALTF. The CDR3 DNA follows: TGCGCCAGCAGCCTGGCTACGTACTCTGGGGCCAACGCCCTGACTTTC.

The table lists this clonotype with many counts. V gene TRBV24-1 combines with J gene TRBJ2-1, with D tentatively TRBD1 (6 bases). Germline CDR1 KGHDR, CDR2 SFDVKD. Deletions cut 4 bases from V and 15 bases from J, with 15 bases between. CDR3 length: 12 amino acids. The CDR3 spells CATSDRGRDTFF. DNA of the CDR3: TGTGCCACCAGTGACCGCGGCAGGGACACGTTCTTC.

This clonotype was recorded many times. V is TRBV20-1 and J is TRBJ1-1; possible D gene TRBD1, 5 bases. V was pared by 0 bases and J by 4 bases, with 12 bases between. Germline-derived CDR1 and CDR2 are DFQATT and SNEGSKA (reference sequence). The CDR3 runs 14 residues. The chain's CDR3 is CSARELQGGTEAFF. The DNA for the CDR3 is TGCAGTGCTAGAGAACTGCAGGGCGGCACTGAAGCTTTCTTT.

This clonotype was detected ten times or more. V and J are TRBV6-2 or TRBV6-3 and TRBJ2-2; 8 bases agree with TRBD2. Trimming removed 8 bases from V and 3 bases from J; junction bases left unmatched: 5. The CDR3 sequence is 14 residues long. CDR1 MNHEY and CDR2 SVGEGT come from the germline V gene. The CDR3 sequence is CASCSGAYTGELFF. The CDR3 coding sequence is TGTGCCAGCTGTAGCGGGGCTTACACCGGGGAGCTGTTTTTT.

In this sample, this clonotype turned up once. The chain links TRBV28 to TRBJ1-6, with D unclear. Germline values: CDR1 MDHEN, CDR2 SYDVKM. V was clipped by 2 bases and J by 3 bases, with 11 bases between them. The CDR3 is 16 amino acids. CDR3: CASSLPDWNYNSPLHF. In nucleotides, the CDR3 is TGTGCCAGCAGTTTACCCGACTGGAACTATAATTCACCCCTCCACTTT.

CDR3 nucleotide sequence: TGTGCCAGCAGTTTTGGTCAGACTCTCTATGGCTACACCTTC. Translating it yields CASSFGQTLYGYTF. V usage is TRBV12-3 or TRBV12-4 and J usage is TRBJ1-2; D gene unclear. CDR3 length equals 14 residues. Deletions cut 3 bases from V and 4 bases from J, with 12 bases between.

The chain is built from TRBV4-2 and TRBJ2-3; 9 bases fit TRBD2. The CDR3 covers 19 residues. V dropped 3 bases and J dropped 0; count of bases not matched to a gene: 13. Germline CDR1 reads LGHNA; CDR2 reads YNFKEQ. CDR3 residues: CASSQDLAASGASTDTQYF. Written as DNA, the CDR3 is TGTGCCAGCAGCCAGGATTTAGCGGCTAGCGGGGCTAGCACAGATACGCAGTATTTT.

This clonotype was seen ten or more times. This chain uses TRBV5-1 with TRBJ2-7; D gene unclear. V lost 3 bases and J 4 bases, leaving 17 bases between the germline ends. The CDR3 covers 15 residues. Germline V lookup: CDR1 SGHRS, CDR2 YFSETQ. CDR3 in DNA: TGCGCCAGCAGCTCTGGGATCCAGTCCTTTTACGAGCAGTACTTC. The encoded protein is CASSSGIQSFYEQYF.

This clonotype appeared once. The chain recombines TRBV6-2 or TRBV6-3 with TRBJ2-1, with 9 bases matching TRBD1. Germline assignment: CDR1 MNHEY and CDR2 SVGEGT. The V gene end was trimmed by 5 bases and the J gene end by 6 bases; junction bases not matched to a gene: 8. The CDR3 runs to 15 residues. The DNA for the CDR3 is TGTGCCAGCAGTAGACCGGGACAGGGTGGCAATGAGCAGTTCTTC. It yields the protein CASSRPGQGGNEQFF.

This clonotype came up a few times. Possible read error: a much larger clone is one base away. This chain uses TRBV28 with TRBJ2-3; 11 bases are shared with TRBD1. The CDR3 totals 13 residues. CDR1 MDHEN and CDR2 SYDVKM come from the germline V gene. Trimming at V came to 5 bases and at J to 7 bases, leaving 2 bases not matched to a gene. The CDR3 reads CASSGTGGYTQYF. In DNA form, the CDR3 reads TGTGCCAGCAGTGGGACAGGGGGTTATACGCAGTATTTT.

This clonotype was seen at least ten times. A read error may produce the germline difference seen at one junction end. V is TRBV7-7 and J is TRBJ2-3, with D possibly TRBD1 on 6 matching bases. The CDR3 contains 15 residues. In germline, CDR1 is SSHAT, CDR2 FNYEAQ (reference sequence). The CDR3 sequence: CASSLGGRDTDTQYF. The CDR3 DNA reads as TGTGCTAGCAGCTTAGGGGGACGGGACACAGATACGCAGTATTTT.

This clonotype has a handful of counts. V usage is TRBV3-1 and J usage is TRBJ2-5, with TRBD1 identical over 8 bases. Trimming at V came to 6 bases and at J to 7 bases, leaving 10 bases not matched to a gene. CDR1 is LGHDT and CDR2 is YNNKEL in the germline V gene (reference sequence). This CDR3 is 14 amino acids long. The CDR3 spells CASRHGQGIATQYF. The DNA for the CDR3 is TGTGCCAGCAGACATGGACAGGGTATTGCGACCCAGTACTTC.

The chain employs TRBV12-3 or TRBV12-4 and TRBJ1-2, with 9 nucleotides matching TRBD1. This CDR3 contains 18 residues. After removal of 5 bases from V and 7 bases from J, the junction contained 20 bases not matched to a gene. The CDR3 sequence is CASSQARPRDRVSPGYTF. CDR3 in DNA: TGTGCCAGCAGTCAAGCCCGTCCCCGGGACAGGGTGTCGCCTGGCTACACCTTC.

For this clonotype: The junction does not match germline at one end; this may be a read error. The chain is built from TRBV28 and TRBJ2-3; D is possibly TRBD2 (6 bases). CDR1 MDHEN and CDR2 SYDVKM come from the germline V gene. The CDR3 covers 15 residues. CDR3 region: CAGRPSGVGTDTQYF. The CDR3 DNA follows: TGTGCCGGCAGGCCCTCGGGGGTCGGCACAGATACGCAGTATTTT.

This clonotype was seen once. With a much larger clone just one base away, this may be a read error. In DNA, the CDR3 is TGCAGCGTCGCCGGGACAGGAGTCAATCAGCCCCAGCATTTT. It translates to CSVAGTGVNQPQHF. The chain is built from TRBV29-1 and TRBJ1-5; 8 bases match TRBD1. Germline-derived CDR1 and CDR2 are SQVTM and ANQGSEA. J was trimmed by 3 bases and V by 6 bases; bases with no gene match: 7. CDR3 size: 14 residues.

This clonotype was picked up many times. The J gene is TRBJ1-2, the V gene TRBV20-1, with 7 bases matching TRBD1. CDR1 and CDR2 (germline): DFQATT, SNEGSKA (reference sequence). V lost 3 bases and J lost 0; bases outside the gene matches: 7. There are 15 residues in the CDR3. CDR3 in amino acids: CSASVTGATNYGYTF. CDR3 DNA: TGCAGTGCTAGTGTCACAGGGGCTACTAACTATGGCTACACCTTC.

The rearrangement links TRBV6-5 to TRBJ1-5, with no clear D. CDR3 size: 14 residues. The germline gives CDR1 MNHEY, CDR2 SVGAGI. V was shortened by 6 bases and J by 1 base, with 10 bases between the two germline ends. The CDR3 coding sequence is TGTGCCAGCAGCTACGACGAGAGCAATCAGCCCCAGCATTTT. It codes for CASSYDESNQPQHF.

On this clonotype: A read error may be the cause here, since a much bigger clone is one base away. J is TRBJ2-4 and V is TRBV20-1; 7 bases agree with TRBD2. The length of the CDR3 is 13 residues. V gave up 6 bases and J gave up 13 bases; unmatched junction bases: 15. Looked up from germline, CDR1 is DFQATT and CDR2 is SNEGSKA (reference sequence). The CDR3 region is CSANGGFQDTQYF. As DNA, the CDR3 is TGCAGTGCCAACGGGGGGTTCCAAGACACCCAGTACTTC.

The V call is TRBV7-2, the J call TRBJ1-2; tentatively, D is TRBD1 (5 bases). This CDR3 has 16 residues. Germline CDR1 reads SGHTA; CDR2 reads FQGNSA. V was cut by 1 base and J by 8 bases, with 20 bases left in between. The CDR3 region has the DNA TGTGCCAGCAGCTTAGGGGTCAGACAGACTATGGAGGGCTACACCTTC. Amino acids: CASSLGVRQTMEGYTF.

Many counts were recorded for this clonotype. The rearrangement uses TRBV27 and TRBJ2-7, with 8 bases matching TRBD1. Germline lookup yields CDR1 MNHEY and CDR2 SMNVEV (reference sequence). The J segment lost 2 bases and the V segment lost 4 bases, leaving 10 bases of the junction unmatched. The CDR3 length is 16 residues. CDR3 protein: CASSSSDRALAYEQYF. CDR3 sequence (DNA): TGTGCCAGCAGTTCCTCGGACAGGGCCCTTGCCTACGAGCAGTACTTC.

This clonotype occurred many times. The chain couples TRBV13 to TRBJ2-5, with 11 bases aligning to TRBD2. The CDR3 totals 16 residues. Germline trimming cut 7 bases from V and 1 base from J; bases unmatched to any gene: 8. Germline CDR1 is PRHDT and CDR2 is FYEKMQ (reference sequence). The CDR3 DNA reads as TGTGCCAGCACCACGGATACTAGCGGGGGCCAAGAGACCCAGTACTTC. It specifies CASTTDTSGGQETQYF.

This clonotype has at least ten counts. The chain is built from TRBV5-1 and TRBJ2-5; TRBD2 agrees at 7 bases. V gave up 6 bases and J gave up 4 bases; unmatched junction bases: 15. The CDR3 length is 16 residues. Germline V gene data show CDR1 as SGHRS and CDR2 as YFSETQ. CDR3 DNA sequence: TGCGCCAGCACCCTAGCGGCTAGCGGTGGAGGAGAGACCCAGTACTTC. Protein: CASTLAASGGGETQYF.

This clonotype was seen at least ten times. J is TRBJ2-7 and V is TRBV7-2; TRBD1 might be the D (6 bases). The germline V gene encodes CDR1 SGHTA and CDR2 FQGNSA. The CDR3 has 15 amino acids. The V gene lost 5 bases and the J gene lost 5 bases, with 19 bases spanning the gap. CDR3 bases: TGTGCCAGCAGCATGCGCAGGGGCCTCCTGGACGAGCAGTACTTC. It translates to CASSMRRGLLDEQYF.